The 18 T cell receptor beta chains in this list originate from one sample, sequenced in a study of blood T cell repertoires in COVID-19. TCRdb's copy holds only in-frame clones and misses some; the assay was immunoSEQ multiplex PCR. The sample has about 170,000 clones, about nine tenths seen once. Input material: peripheral blood. The source of these receptors is a woman in her fifties or sixties with COVID-19, enrolled during active disease.

The J gene is TRBJ1-2, the V gene TRBV30, with D unresolved. Germline values: CDR1 GTSNPN, CDR2 SVGIG (reference sequence). This CDR3 has 11 residues. The ends were cut back, 2 bases at V and 7 bases at J, with 8 bases in the middle. This chain's CDR3 is CAWSRGGGYTF. The CDR3 DNA follows: TGTGCCTGGAGTAGAGGTGGTGGCTACACCTTC.

The rearrangement uses TRBV5-6 and TRBJ1-5, with a tentative D call TRBD1 (6 bases). CDR1 SGHDT and CDR2 YYEEEE come from the germline V gene. Trimming pared 10 bases from V and 0 bases from J, leaving 23 bases between. The CDR3 has 17 residues. The DNA of the CDR3 is TGTGCCGGTAACAGGGCACGGAAGCTATATAGCAATCAGCCCCAGCATTTT. It translates to CAGNRARKLYSNQPQHF.

This chain connects TRBV7-6 to TRBJ1-3; D unresolved. With 6 bases removed from V and 6 bases from J, the gap between germline ends came to 12 bases. Per the germline V gene, CDR1 is SGHVS and CDR2 is FNYEAQ. The length of the CDR3 is 13 residues. CDR3 residues: CASRSTFENTIYF. The CDR3 DNA is TGTGCCAGCAGATCTACCTTCGAAAACACCATATATTTT.

CDR3 loop: CASSLTGGTSYEQYF. The CDR3 DNA is TGTGCCAGCAGCTTAACTGGCGGGACCTCCTACGAGCAGTACTTC. V gene TRBV7-2 combines with J gene TRBJ2-7; the D gene is possibly TRBD2 (6 bases). Germline CDR1 SGHTA, CDR2 FQGNSA. Deletions cut 2 bases from V and 0 bases from J, with 11 bases between. The CDR3 extends over 15 amino acids.

The chain is built from TRBV11-3 and TRBJ2-7, with D possibly matching TRBD2 (6 bases). V was pared by 2 bases and J by 3 bases, with 14 bases between. Germline V gives CDR1 SGHNT, CDR2 YENEEA. The CDR3 contains 15 residues. The CDR3 DNA reads as TGTGCCAGCAGCTTATTGGCGAGGAGGGACTACGAGCAGTACTTC. Its translation is CASSLLARRDYEQYF.

This clone was seen a few times. V is TRBV25-1 and J is TRBJ1-1; D is possibly TRBD1 (6 bases). This CDR3 spans 15 amino acids. Germline CDR1 and CDR2: MGHDK and SYGVNS. The ends were cut back, 3 bases at V and 8 bases at J, with 19 bases in the middle. The CDR3 coding sequence is TGTGCCAGCAGTGATTTTGGGGCGGGGGCCCCCGAAGCTTTCTTT. It translates to CASSDFGAGAPEAFF.

The rearrangement joins TRBV19 to TRBJ1-2, with 8 bases identical to TRBD1. Germline loops: CDR1 LNHDA, CDR2 SQIVND (reference sequence). Trimming removed 4 bases from V and 5 bases from J; junction bases left unmatched: 9. The CDR3 loop spans 15 amino acids. CDR3 nucleotide sequence: TGTGCCAGTAGTACCCAAGGGACAGGAGCGTATGGCTACACCTTC. This sequence encodes CASSTQGTGAYGYTF.

The J gene is TRBJ2-5, the V gene TRBV7-3; 11 bases are a match to TRBD2. This CDR3 comprises 16 residues. Germline assignment: CDR1 SGHTA and CDR2 FQGTGA. With V trimmed by 5 bases and J by 0 bases, 5 bases remained unmatched. The CDR3 coding sequence is TGTGCCAGCAGCCGGGGACTAGCGGTTAACCAAGAGACCCAGTACTTC. Its translation is CASSRGLAVNQETQYF.

The sample holds one count of this clone. The chain is built from TRBV18 and TRBJ2-4; 7 nucleotides line up with TRBD2. V was pared by 6 bases and J by 1 base, with 3 bases of the junction left unmatched. The CDR3 runs to 14 residues. The germline V gene has CDR1 KGHSH and CDR2 LQKENI. The CDR3 is CASSAGGAKNIQYF. In nucleotides, the CDR3 is TGTGCCAGCTCCGCCGGGGGGGCCAAAAACATTCAGTACTTC.

This clone was observed once. This chain links TRBV18 with TRBJ1-5, with unresolved D. Germline V gene lookup returns CDR1 KGHSH and CDR2 LQKENI. Between the trimmed V and J ends, which lost 0 bases and 6 bases, there was a span of 12 bases. The CDR3 has 15 amino acids. CDR3 in amino acids: CASSPPAGRGQPQHF. Here the CDR3 DNA reads TGTGCCAGCTCACCACCTGCCGGGAGAGGTCAGCCCCAGCATTTT.

This clone came up a few times. This chain links TRBV6-6 with TRBJ1-6; weak D call: TRBD1 (5 bases). The V and J ends lost 0 bases and 7 bases respectively, with 7 bases between them. Germline V gives CDR1 MNHNY, CDR2 SVGAGI (reference sequence). The CDR3 totals 14 residues. In DNA, the CDR3 is TGTGCCAGCAGTTACTCCGACAGAAATTCACCCCTCCACTTT. This codes for CASSYSDRNSPLHF.

The rearrangement joins TRBV4-2 to TRBJ1-3; D possibly corresponds to TRBD1 (5 bases). Germline CDR1 and CDR2: LGHNA and YNFKEQ. Trimming removed 0 bases from V and 0 bases from J, with 12 bases in between. This CDR3 has 17 amino acids. The CDR3 bases are TGTGCCAGCAGCCAAGAGGTGGGACTTGTCTCTGGAAACACCATATATTTT. This codes for CASSQEVGLVSGNTIYF.

The sample holds a few counts of this clone. This chain connects TRBV25-1 to TRBJ1-5; D call uncertain. V was pared by 4 bases and J by 6 bases, with 7 bases between. The CDR3 spans 12 residues. CDR1 is MGHDK and CDR2 is SYGVNS in the germline V gene. DNA of the CDR3: TGTGCCAGCAGTGTCGGAGGTCAGCCCCAGCATTTT. Encoded protein: CASSVGGQPQHF.

This clone was observed a handful of times. The V and J genes are TRBV3-1 (or the pseudogene TRBV3-2) and TRBJ2-7, with 10 bases fitting TRBD1. CDR3 length: 14 amino acids. Per the germline V gene, CDR1 is LGHDT and CDR2 is YNNKEL (reference sequence). With V trimmed by 6 bases and J by 4 bases, 6 bases remained unmatched. The CDR3 is CASSRQGAGYEQYF. The CDR3 DNA follows: TGTGCCAGCAGTAGACAGGGGGCGGGATACGAGCAGTACTTC.

The chain couples TRBV28 to TRBJ2-7; tentative D call: TRBD2 (5 bases). Germline lookup yields CDR1 MDHEN and CDR2 SYDVKM. The CDR3 extends over 13 amino acids. V gave up 3 bases and J gave up 3 bases, with 9 bases separating them. CDR3 nucleotides: TGTGCCAGCAGTTTGTCCCGGGACTACGAGCAGTACTTC. Translated: CASSLSRDYEQYF.

V and J are TRBV29-1 and TRBJ2-5, with TRBD2 as a possible D gene (5 bases). This CDR3 is built from 13 residues. Germline V lookup: CDR1 SQVTM, CDR2 ANQGSEA. The V end lost 6 bases, the J end lost 4 bases, and 15 bases lay between the germline ends. CDR3 sequence (DNA): TGCAGCGTCGGGTATATGGCGGGAGAGACCCAGTACTTC. Translating it yields CSVGYMAGETQYF.

This chain links TRBV5-4 with TRBJ1-2, with D perhaps matching TRBD1 (6 bases). V gave up 1 base and J gave up 4 bases, with 14 bases separating them. The CDR3 loop spans 15 amino acids. Per the germline V gene, CDR1 is SGHNT and CDR2 is YYREEE (reference sequence). CDR3 sequence reads: CASSLYGTGSYGYTF. The CDR3 nucleotides are TGTGCCAGCAGCTTGTACGGTACAGGGTCCTATGGCTACACCTTC.

The table lists this clone with a count of one. This chain uses TRBV11-3 with TRBJ2-7, with a weak D call TRBD2 (6 bases). Between the trimmed V and J ends, which lost 6 bases and 0 bases, there was a span of 9 bases. Germline V lookup: CDR1 SGHNT, CDR2 YENEEA. This CDR3 is 13 amino acids long. This chain's CDR3 is CASRAGGSYEQYF. CDR3 in DNA: TGTGCCAGCAGAGCGGGTGGCTCCTACGAGCAGTACTTC.